Listed below are T cell receptor beta chains from one sample, sequenced in a study of blood T cell repertoires in COVID-19. Here immunoSEQ multiplex PCR was the method, and the copy in TCRdb shows in-frame clones only, minus some. Here the sample spans 65,000 or so clones, 65% to 85% being singletons. The material sequenced was peripheral blood. All receptors come from a man under 40 with COVID-19, enrolled during active disease. The CDR3 runs from the conserved cysteine through the conserved F or W. D genes are given only for firm matches. Expanded clones are given a class, and other clones once, few, many or no size at all.

J gene: TRBJ1-2; D gene: -; clone size: few; V gene: TRBV4-1; CDR3 DNA: TGCGCCAGCAGCCAAGATATCGGGAGGGTCTATGGCTACACCTTC; CDR3 protein: CASSQDIGRVYGYTF
J gene: TRBJ2-6; D gene: -; clone size: -; V gene: TRBV5-1; CDR3 DNA: TGCGCCAGCAGCTTGAGCTCTCCTGGGGCCAACGTCCTGACTTTC; CDR3 protein: CASSLSSPGANVLTF
J gene: TRBJ2-4; D gene: -; clone size: -; V gene: TRBV4-2; CDR3 DNA: TGTGCCAGCAGCCAAGGCCGAGACACCTTAGCCAAAAACATTCAGTACTTC; CDR3 protein: CASSQGRDTLAKNIQYF
J gene: TRBJ1-6; D gene: -; clone size: -; V gene: TRBV5-6; CDR3 DNA: TGTGCCAGCAGCCCGGGCGGGGGAATTAATTCACCCCTCCACTTT; CDR3 protein: CASSPGGGINSPLHF
J gene: TRBJ2-2; D gene: TRBD2; clone size: -; V gene: TRBV10-3; CDR3 DNA: TGTGCCATCAGTGAGCGGCGAGCGGGGGGGGACAGCAACACCGGGGAGCTGTTTTTT; CDR3 protein: CAISERRAGGDSNTGELFF
J gene: TRBJ1-2; D gene: -; clone size: once; V gene: TRBV18; CDR3 DNA: TGTGCCAGCTCACCACCGGTGGAGCATGGCTACACCTTC; CDR3 protein: CASSPPVEHGYTF
J gene: TRBJ1-3; D gene: -; clone size: -; V gene: TRBV28; CDR3 DNA: TGTGCCAGCAGTTTACCTCATCCACCGGGAGGAAACATCATATATTTT; CDR3 protein: CASSLPHPPGGNIIYF
J gene: TRBJ1-1; D gene: TRBD1; clone size: -; V gene: TRBV5-6; CDR3 DNA: TGTGCCAGCAGCTTGAGAGGGGGCCCGGTCCCGGAAGCTTTCTTT; CDR3 protein: CASSLRGGPVPEAFF
J gene: TRBJ1-3; D gene: TRBD1; clone size: -; V gene: TRBV7-9; CDR3 DNA: TGTGCCAGCAGCTTCCGGGACAGGGGAAACACCATATATTTT; CDR3 protein: CASSFRDRGNTIYF
J gene: TRBJ1-3; D gene: -; clone size: -; V gene: TRBV9; CDR3 DNA: TGTGCCAGCAGCGTGTCAGGGACTGGAAACACCATATATTTT; CDR3 protein: CASSVSGTGNTIYF
J gene: TRBJ2-2; D gene: TRBD1; clone size: -; V gene: TRBV28; CDR3 DNA: TGTGCCAGCAGTACCGTAAGGGGGCAGGGCGGGGAGCTGTTTTTT; CDR3 protein: CASSTVRGQGGELFF
J gene: TRBJ2-1; D gene: TRBD2; clone size: -; V gene: TRBV27; CDR3 DNA: TGTGCCAGCAGTTCAGCGGGAGATGAGCAGTTCTTC; CDR3 protein: CASSSAGDEQFF
J gene: TRBJ2-7; D gene: -; clone size: -; V gene: TRBV19; CDR3 DNA: TGTGCCAGTAGTGCCCAGTCGAACTCCTACGAGCAGTACTTC; CDR3 protein: CASSAQSNSYEQYF
J gene: TRBJ1-2; D gene: TRBD1; clone size: few; V gene: TRBV5-1; CDR3 DNA: TGCGCCAGCAGAAAACAGGGGAACTATGGCTACACCTTC; CDR3 protein: CASRKQGNYGYTF
J gene: TRBJ2-2; D gene: -; clone size: -; V gene: TRBV11-2; CDR3 DNA: TGTGCCAGCAGCTTCCCACAGGAGAGACTTGCCGGGGAGCTGTTTTTT; CDR3 protein: CASSFPQERLAGELFF
J gene: TRBJ2-1; D gene: TRBD2; clone size: once; V gene: TRBV11-2; CDR3 DNA: TGTGCCAGCAGCTTGGCGACTAGCGGGCTTTACAATGAGCAGTTCTTC; CDR3 protein: CASSLATSGLYNEQFF
J gene: TRBJ2-7; D gene: TRBD2; clone size: -; V gene: TRBV14; CDR3 DNA: TGTGCCAGCAGGAAGGGCGGGAGTCTCTACGAGCAGTACTTC; CDR3 protein: CASRKGGSLYEQYF
J gene: TRBJ2-7; D gene: -; clone size: -; V gene: TRBV3-1/TRBV3-2; CDR3 DNA: TGTGCCAGCAGCCAACACAAGAACGCGCAGTACTTC; CDR3 protein: CASSQHKNAQYF
J gene: TRBJ2-3; D gene: TRBD2; clone size: -; V gene: TRBV6-1; CDR3 DNA: TGTGCCAGCAGTGAAGGACTAGCCGCAGATACGCAGTATTTT; CDR3 protein: CASSEGLAADTQYF
J gene: TRBJ2-5; D gene: -; clone size: -; V gene: TRBV28; CDR3 DNA: TGTGCCAGCAGCTCCGGGGTGAGCAAGAAGACCCAGTACTTC; CDR3 protein: CASSSGVSKKTQYF
J gene: TRBJ2-2; D gene: TRBD1; clone size: -; V gene: TRBV24-1; CDR3 DNA: TGTGCCACCAGTGACTCCGGGACAGGGGACGGGGAGCTGTTTTTT; CDR3 protein: CATSDSGTGDGELFF
J gene: TRBJ2-7; D gene: TRBD1; clone size: -; V gene: TRBV15; CDR3 DNA: TGTACCACCAGCAGAGGGACAGGCGAATACGAGCAGTACTTC; CDR3 protein: CTTSRGTGEYEQYF
J gene: TRBJ2-1; D gene: TRBD2; clone size: -; V gene: TRBV4-1; CDR3 DNA: TGCGCCAGCAGCCAAGGGGGCGGGACTAGTAGAGAGCAGTTCTTC; CDR3 protein: CASSQGGGTSREQFF
J gene: TRBJ1-2; D gene: -; clone size: -; V gene: TRBV5-6; CDR3 DNA: TGTGCCAGCAGCGCCGGCTGGGGAGCTAACTATGGCTACACCTTC; CDR3 protein: CASSAGWGANYGYTF
J gene: TRBJ2-1; D gene: -; clone size: -; V gene: TRBV20-1; CDR3 DNA: TGCAGTGCTAGTCCACAGGTCGATGAGCAGTTCTTC; CDR3 protein: CSASPQVDEQFF
J gene: TRBJ2-1; D gene: TRBD1; clone size: -; V gene: TRBV5-1; CDR3 DNA: TGCGCCAGCAGCCGACGACAGGGCCCCTCCTACAATGAGCAGTTCTTC; CDR3 protein: CASSRRQGPSYNEQFF
J gene: TRBJ1-2; D gene: -; clone size: -; V gene: TRBV28; CDR3 DNA: TGTGCCAGCACTATCCAGGGCCTGCTGGGCTATGGCTACACCTTC; CDR3 protein: CASTIQGLLGYGYTF
J gene: TRBJ2-2; D gene: -; clone size: -; V gene: TRBV19; CDR3 DNA: TGTGCCACAACATCTGGGGCGGTTAACACCGGGGAGCTGTTTTTT; CDR3 protein: CATTSGAVNTGELFF
J gene: TRBJ1-1; D gene: -; clone size: -; V gene: TRBV25-1; CDR3 DNA: TGTGCCAGCAGTGAAGCCCGGGGAGCTTTCTTT; CDR3 protein: CASSEARGAFF
J gene: TRBJ2-1; D gene: -; clone size: once; V gene: TRBV24-1; CDR3 DNA: TGTGCCACCAGTGATTTCCGCGGGGATCACAATGAGCAGTTCTTC; CDR3 protein: CATSDFRGDHNEQFF
J gene: TRBJ2-2; D gene: TRBD2; clone size: -; V gene: TRBV7-2; CDR3 DNA: TGTGCCAGCAGCTTAGCACTAGCGGTGGGCGGGGAGCTGTTTTTT; CDR3 protein: CASSLALAVGGELFF
J gene: TRBJ2-2; D gene: TRBD2; clone size: -; V gene: TRBV27; CDR3 DNA: TGTGCCAGCAGCAAATTCTCCATGGGCGGGGGAAAGACCGGGGAGCTGTTTTTT; CDR3 protein: CASSKFSMGGGKTGELFF
J gene: TRBJ2-7; D gene: TRBD1; clone size: -; V gene: TRBV14; CDR3 DNA: TGTGCCAGCAGCCAAGATCCGGACAGGGGCTACGAGCAGTACTTC; CDR3 protein: CASSQDPDRGYEQYF
J gene: TRBJ2-4; D gene: TRBD1; clone size: -; V gene: TRBV3-1/TRBV3-2; CDR3 DNA: TGTGCCAGCAGCCAAGAGTATGGACAGGTCACGGCCATTCAGTACTTC; CDR3 protein: CASSQEYGQVTAIQYF
J gene: TRBJ2-7; D gene: -; clone size: once; V gene: TRBV6-5; CDR3 DNA: TGTGCCAGCGCTTCCTCCCGTGACAGCTCCTACGAGCAGTACTTC; CDR3 protein: CASASSRDSSYEQYF
J gene: TRBJ2-1; D gene: -; clone size: -; V gene: TRBV3-1/TRBV3-2; CDR3 DNA: TGTGCCAGCAGCCAAGCTGCGGGCCGAAACAATGAGCAGTTCTTC; CDR3 protein: CASSQAAGRNNEQFF
J gene: TRBJ1-4; D gene: -; clone size: -; V gene: TRBV18; CDR3 DNA: TGTGCCAGCTCACCTGGCGCAGGGTCGAATGAAAAACTGTTTTTT; CDR3 protein: CASSPGAGSNEKLFF
J gene: TRBJ2-5; D gene: TRBD2; clone size: -; V gene: TRBV5-5; CDR3 DNA: TGTGCCAGCAACTTAGCGGGAGGCCCAAAAGAGACCCAGTACTTC; CDR3 protein: CASNLAGGPKETQYF
J gene: TRBJ2-7; D gene: -; clone size: few; V gene: TRBV4-1; CDR3 DNA: TGCGCCAGCAGCCTCCACCGGGACACCACCTACGAGCAGTACTTC; CDR3 protein: CASSLHRDTTYEQYF
J gene: TRBJ2-1; D gene: TRBD2; clone size: -; V gene: TRBV14; CDR3 DNA: TGTGCCAGCAGTCCAAGCGGGAGTACCTACAATGAGCAGTTCTTC; CDR3 protein: CASSPSGSTYNEQFF
J gene: TRBJ2-7; D gene: TRBD2; clone size: -; V gene: TRBV30; CDR3 DNA: TGTGCCTGGAGATCAACTAGCGGCTCCTACGAGCAGTACTTC; CDR3 protein: CAWRSTSGSYEQYF
J gene: TRBJ2-3; D gene: -; clone size: -; V gene: TRBV6-2/TRBV6-3; CDR3 DNA: TGTGCCAGCAGTTACCCTCAGGGATTCACAGATACGCAGTATTTT; CDR3 protein: CASSYPQGFTDTQYF
J gene: TRBJ2-7; D gene: -; clone size: -; V gene: TRBV5-5; CDR3 DNA: TGTGCCAGCAGCCCGACAGGTAGCTCCTACGAGCAGTACTTC; CDR3 protein: CASSPTGSSYEQYF
J gene: TRBJ1-2; D gene: -; clone size: -; V gene: TRBV2; CDR3 DNA: TGTGCCAGCAGCGGAGATGGCTACACCTTC; CDR3 protein: CASSGDGYTF